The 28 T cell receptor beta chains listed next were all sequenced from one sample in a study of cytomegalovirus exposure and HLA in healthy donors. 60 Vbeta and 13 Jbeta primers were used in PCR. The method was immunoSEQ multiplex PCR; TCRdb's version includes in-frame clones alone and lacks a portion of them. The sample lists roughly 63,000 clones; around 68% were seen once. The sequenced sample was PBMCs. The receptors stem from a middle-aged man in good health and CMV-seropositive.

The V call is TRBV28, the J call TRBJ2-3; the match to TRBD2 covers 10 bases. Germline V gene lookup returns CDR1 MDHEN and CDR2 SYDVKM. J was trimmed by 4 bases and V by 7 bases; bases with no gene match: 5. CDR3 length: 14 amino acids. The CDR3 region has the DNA TGTGCCAGCACCCAAAGCGGGAGGGCAGATACGCAGTATTTT. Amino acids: CASTQSGRADTQYF.

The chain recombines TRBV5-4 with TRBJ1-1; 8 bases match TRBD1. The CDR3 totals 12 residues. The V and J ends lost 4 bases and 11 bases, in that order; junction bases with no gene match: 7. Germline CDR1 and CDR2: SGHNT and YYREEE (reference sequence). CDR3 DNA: TGTGCCAGCAGCAAGACAGGGGATAGGGCTTTCTTT. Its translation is CASSKTGDRAFF.

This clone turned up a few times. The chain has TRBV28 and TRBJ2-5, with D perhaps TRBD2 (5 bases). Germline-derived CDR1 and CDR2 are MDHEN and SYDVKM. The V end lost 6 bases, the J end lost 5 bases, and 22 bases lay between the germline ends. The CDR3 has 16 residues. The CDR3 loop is CASSQGSTSGGETQYF. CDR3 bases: TGTGCCAGCAGCCAAGGCTCGACATCGGGCGGGGAGACCCAGTACTTC.

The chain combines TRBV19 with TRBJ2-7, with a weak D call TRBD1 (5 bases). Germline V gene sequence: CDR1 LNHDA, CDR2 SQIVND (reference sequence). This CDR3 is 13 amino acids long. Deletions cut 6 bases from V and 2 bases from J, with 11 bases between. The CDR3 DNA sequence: TGTGCCAGTAGCCGGACATTTACCTACGAGCAGTACTTC. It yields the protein CASSRTFTYEQYF.

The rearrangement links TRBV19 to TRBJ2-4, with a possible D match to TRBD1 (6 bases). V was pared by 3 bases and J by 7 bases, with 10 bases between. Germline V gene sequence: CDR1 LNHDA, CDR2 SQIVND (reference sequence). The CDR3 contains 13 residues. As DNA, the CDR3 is TGTGCCAGTAGTATTGGACAGTTGAACATTCAGTACTTC. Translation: CASSIGQLNIQYF.

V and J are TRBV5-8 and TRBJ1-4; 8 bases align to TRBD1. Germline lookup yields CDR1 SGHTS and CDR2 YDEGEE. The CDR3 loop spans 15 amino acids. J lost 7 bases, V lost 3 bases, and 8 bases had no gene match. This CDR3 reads CASSYSGTGLEKLFF. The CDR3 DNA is TGTGCCAGCAGCTACTCCGGGACAGGTCTTGAAAAACTGTTTTTT.

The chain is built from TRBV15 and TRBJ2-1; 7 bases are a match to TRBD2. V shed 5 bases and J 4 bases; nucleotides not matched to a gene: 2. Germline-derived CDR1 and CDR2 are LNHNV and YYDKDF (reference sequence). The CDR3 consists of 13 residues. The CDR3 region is CATSHGGYNEQFF. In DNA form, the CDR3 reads TGTGCCACCAGCCACGGGGGGTACAATGAGCAGTTCTTC.

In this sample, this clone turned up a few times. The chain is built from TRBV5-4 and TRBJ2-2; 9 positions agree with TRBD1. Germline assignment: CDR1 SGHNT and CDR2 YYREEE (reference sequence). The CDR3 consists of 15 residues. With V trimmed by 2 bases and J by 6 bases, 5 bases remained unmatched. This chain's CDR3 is CASSFRTGVAGELFF. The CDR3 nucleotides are TGTGCCAGCAGCTTCAGGACAGGGGTAGCCGGGGAGCTGTTTTTT.

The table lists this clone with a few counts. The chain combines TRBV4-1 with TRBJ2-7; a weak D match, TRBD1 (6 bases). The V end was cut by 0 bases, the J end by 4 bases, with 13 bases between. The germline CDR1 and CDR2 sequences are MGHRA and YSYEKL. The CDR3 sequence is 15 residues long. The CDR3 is CASSQESGEGYEQYF. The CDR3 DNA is TGCGCCAGCAGCCAAGAATCAGGGGAAGGGTACGAGCAGTACTTC.

The CDR3: CAWSGGQGLRIGYTF. The DNA for the CDR3 is TGTGCCTGGAGCGGTGGGCAGGGGCTCAGAATTGGCTACACCTTC. This sequence joins TRBV30 and TRBJ1-2; tentatively, D is TRBD1 (6 bases). This CDR3 contains 15 residues. Trimming cost V 3 bases and J 7 bases, with 21 bases left between them. Per the germline V gene, CDR1 is GTSNPN and CDR2 is SVGIG (reference sequence).

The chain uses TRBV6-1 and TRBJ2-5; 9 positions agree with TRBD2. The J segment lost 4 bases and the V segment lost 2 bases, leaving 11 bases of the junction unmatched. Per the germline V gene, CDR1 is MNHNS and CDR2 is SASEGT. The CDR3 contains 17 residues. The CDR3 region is CASSEYRIAGVGETQYF. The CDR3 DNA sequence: TGTGCCAGCAGTGAATATCGGATAGCGGGAGTTGGAGAGACCCAGTACTTC.

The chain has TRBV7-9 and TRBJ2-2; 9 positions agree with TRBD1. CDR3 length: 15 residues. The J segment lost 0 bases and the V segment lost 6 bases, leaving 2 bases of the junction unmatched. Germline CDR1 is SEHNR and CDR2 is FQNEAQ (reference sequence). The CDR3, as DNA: TGTGCCAGCAGGCGACAGGGGGCGAACACCGGGGAGCTGTTTTTT. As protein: CASRRQGANTGELFF.

The CDR3 here is CASSRDRGTNTGELFF. Written as DNA, the CDR3 is TGTGCCAGCAGCCGGGACAGGGGCACCAACACCGGGGAGCTGTTTTTT. The chain has TRBV7-8 and TRBJ2-2; TRBD1 matches 10 bases. The CDR3 runs to 16 residues. V lost 5 bases to trimming and J lost 2 bases; unmatched junction nucleotides: 5. Germline CDR1 SGHVS, CDR2 FQNEAQ.

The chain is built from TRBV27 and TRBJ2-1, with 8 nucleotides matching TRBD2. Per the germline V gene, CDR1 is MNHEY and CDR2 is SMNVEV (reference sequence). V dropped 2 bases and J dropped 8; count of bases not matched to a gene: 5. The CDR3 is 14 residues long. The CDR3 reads CASSLGTRLDEQFF. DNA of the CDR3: TGTGCCAGCAGTTTAGGGACTAGATTGGATGAGCAGTTCTTC.

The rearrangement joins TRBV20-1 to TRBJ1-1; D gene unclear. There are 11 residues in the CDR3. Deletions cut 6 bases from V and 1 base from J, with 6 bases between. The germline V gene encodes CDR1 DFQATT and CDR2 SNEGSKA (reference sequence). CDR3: CSATENTEAFF. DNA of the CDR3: TGCAGTGCCACAGAGAACACTGAAGCTTTCTTT.

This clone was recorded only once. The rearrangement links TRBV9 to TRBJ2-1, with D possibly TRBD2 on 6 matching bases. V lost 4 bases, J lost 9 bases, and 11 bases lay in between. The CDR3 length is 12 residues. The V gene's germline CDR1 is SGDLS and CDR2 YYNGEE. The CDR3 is CASSPRGIEQFF. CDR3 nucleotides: TGTGCCAGCAGCCCCCGGGGGATTGAGCAGTTCTTC.

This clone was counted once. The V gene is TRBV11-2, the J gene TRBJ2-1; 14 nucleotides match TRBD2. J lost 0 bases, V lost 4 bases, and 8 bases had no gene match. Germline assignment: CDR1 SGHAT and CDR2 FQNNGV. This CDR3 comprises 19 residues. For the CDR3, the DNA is TGTGCCAGCAGCTCCTGGACTAGCGGGAGGAGGGGCTCCTACAATGAGCAGTTCTTC. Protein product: CASSSWTSGRRGSYNEQFF.

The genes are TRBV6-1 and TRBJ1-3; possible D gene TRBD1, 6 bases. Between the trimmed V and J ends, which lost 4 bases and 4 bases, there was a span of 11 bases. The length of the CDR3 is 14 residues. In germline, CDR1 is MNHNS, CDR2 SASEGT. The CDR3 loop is CASSGGGPGNTIYF. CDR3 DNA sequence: TGTGCCAGCAGTGGGGGGGGGCCGGGAAACACCATATATTTT.

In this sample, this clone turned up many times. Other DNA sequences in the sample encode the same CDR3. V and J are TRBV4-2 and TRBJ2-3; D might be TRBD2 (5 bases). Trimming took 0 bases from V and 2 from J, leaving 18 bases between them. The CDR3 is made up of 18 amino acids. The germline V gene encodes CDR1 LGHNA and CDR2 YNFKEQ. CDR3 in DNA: TGTGCCAGCAGCCAAGAACAAGGACGGGTTGGACTCACAGATACGCAGTATTTT. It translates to CASSQEQGRVGLTDTQYF.

CDR3 protein: CASSFGTSGGKETQYF. CDR3 nucleotides: TGCGCCAGCAGCTTTGGGACTAGCGGGGGTAAGGAGACCCAGTACTTC. J is TRBJ2-5 and V is TRBV5-1; 14 nucleotides match TRBD2. V was clipped by 2 bases and J by 5 bases; unmatched bases: 5. This CDR3 region has 16 residues. The germline gives CDR1 SGHRS, CDR2 YFSETQ.

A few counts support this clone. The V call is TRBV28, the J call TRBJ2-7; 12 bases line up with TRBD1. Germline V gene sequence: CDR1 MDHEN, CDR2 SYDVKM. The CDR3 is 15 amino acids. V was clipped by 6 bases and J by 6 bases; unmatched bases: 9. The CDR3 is CASRGRDRGLVEQYF. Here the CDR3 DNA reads TGTGCCAGCAGGGGGCGGGACAGGGGGCTGGTCGAGCAGTACTTC.

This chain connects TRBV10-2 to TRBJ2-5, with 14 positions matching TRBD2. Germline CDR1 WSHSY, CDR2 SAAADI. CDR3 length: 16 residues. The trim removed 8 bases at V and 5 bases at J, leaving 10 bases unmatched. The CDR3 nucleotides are TGCGCCAGCCTTGGGACTAGCGGGAGACCCCGGGAGACCCAGTACTTC. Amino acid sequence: CASLGTSGRPRETQYF.

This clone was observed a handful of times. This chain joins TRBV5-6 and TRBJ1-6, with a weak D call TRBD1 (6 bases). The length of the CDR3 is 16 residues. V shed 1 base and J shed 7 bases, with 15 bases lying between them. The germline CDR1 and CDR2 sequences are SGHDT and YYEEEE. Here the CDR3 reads CASSLTGTDVNSPLHF. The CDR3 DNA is TGTGCCAGCAGCTTGACAGGGACCGACGTGAATTCACCCCTCCACTTT. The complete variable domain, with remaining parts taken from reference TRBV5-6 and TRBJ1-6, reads DAGVTQSPTHLIKTRGQQVTLRCSPKSGHDTVSWYQQALGQGPQFIFQYYEEEERQRGNFPDRFSGHQFPNYSSELNVNALLLGDSALYLCASSLTGTDVNSPLHFGNGTRLTVT.

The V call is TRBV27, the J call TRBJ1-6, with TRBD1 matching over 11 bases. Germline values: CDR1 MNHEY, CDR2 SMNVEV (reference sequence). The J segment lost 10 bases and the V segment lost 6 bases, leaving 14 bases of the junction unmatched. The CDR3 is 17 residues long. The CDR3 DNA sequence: TGTGCCAGCAGGGAAACCGGGACAGGGGGTAGTCGGTCACCCCTCCACTTT. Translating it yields CASRETGTGGSRSPLHF.

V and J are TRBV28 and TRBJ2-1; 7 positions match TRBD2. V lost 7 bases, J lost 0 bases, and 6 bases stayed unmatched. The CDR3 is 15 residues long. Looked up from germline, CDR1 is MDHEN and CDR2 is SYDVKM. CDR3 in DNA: TGTGCCAGCAATGGGGGGGTGAGCTCCTACAATGAGCAGTTCTTC. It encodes CASNGGVSSYNEQFF.

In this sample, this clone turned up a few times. CDR3 amino acids: CASSPGLAGVGGETQYF. The CDR3 DNA sequence: TGTGCCAGCTCACCTGGACTAGCGGGAGTTGGTGGGGAGACCCAGTACTTC. The chain recombines TRBV18 with TRBJ2-5; 13 bases are shared with TRBD2. There are 17 residues in the CDR3. Germline CDR1 KGHSH, CDR2 LQKENI. J lost 5 bases, V lost 3 bases, and 9 bases had no gene match. The complete variable domain, with remaining parts taken from reference TRBV18 and TRBJ2-5, reads NAGVMQNPRHLVRRRGQEARLRCSPMKGHSHVYWYRQLPEEGLKFMVYLQKENIIDESGMPKERFSAEFPKEGPSILRIQQVVRGDSAAYFCASSPGLAGVGGETQYFGPGTRLLVL.

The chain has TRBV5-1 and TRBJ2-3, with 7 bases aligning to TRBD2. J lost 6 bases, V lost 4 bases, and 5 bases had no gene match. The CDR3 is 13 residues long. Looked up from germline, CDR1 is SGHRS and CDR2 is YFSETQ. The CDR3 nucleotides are TGCGCCAGCAGCCCCCGGCGGGGGGATACGCAGTATTTT. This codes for CASSPRRGDTQYF.

CDR3 bases: TGTGCCAGCAGCTTGTCACGAGACAGGCTTGAAGCTTTCTTT. This gives the protein CASSLSRDRLEAFF. The V gene is TRBV7-9, the J gene TRBJ1-1, with D possibly being TRBD1 (6 bases). Germline V gene sequence: CDR1 SEHNR, CDR2 FQNEAQ (reference sequence). Trimming left V 3 bases short and J 7 bases short, with 15 bases between. The CDR3 sequence is 14 residues long.